This T cell receptor beta chain was sequenced for a study of T cell responses to AZD1222 COVID-19 vaccine. Study-wide points: Repertoire sampling happened only post peak T cell response. Clonal diversity was possibly underestimated; the donors were predominantly white British and more often female. Spike-spanning, vaccine-associated CD4 TCRs were dominant at 160-218 and 743-854.

Second-dose intervals near 4 or 12 weeks were combined. A note on this clone: Its antigen is unknown.

Sequenced by immunoSEQ multiplex PCR; TCRdb stores in-frame clones only, minus some. Of approximately 300,000 clones in the sample, almost 95% were seen once. The CDR3 is made up of 12 amino acids. The germline gives CDR1 SGHDN, CDR2 FVKESK. V was shortened by 2 bases and J by 3 bases, with 5 bases between the two germline ends. This specimen was peripheral blood, taken 28 days after the second AZD1222 dose. The receptor was derived from an adult who received the AZD1222 COVID-19 vaccine. The V call is TRBV14, the J call TRBJ2-7; D is uncertain. The CDR3 nucleotides read TGTGCCAGCAGCCAATTCGGCTACGAGCAGTACTTC. Protein product: CASSQFGYEQYF.